This paragraph reports one T cell receptor (beta chain). Only in-frame clones appear in the TCRdb table, and some are missing; sequencing was by immunoSEQ multiplex PCR. The sample lists some 700,000 clones, roughly 90% seen once, with 0.0095% to 0.011% in the top ten. This CDR3 is 16 amino acids long. Germline V gives CDR1 MNHEY, CDR2 SMNVEV (reference sequence). V lost 5 bases, J lost 6 bases, and 10 bases stayed unmatched. These data come from a study of shared T cell receptors in the human thymus. The data were also submitted as part of a second study, on human thymus T cells. That source adds: An apparent bias in V and J gene usage was seen in thymic and blood repertoires.

The sequence was obtained from a boy less than two years old with a congenital heart defect. V is TRBV27 and J is TRBJ2-7, with 13 positions matching TRBD2. Sequencing input: thymocytes. CDR3 in DNA: TGTGCCAGCAGTGACCAGACTAGCGGGAGGCCTAGCGAGCAGTACTTC. Amino acid sequence: CASSDQTSGRPSEQYF.